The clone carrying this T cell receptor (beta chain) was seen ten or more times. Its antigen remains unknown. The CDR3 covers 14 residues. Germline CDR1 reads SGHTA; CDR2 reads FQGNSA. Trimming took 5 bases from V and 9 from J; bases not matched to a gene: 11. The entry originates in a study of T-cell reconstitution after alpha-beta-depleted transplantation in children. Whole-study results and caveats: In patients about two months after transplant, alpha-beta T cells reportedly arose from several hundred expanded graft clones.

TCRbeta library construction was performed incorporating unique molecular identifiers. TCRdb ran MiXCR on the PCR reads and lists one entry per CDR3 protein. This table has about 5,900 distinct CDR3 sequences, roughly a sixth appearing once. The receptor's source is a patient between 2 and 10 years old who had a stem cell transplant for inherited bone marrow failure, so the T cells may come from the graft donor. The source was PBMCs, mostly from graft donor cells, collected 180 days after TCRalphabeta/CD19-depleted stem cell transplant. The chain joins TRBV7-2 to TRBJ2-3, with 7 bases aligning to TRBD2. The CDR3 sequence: CASSPIGTTYTQYF. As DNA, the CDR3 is TGTGCCAGCAGCCCCATCGGGACTACCTACACGCAGTATTTT. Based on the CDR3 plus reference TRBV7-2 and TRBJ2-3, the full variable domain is GAGVSQSPSNKVTEKGKDVELRCDPISGHTALYWYRQSLGQGLEFLIYFQGNSAPDKSGLPSDRFSAERTGGSVSTLTIQRTQQEDSAVYLCASSPIGTTYTQYFGPGTRLTVL.